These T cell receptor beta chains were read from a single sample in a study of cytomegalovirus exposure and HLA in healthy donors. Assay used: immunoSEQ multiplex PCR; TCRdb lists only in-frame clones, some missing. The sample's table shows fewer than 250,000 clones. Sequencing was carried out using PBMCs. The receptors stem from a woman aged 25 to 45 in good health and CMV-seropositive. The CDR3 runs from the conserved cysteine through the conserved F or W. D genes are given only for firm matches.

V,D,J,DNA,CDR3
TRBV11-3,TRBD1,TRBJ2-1,TGTGCCAGCAGCCCGGGGACAGAATACAATGAGCAGTTCTTC,CASSPGTEYNEQFF
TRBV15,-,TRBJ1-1,TGTGCCACCAGCAGAGATACCAGTCTCTTTGCTGAAGCTTTCTTT,CATSRDTSLFAEAFF
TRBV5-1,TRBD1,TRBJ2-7,TGCGCCAGCATGGAACAGGGGGGCTACGAGCAGTACTTC,CASMEQGGYEQYF
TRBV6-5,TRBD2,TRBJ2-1,TGTGCCAGCAGGAGGCTAGCGGGACGGTCCGATGAGCAGTTCTTC,CASRRLAGRSDEQFF
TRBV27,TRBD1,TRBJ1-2,TGTGCCAGCAGTTTTCTCCCGACAGGGGGCGGCAACTATGGCTACACCTTC,CASSFLPTGGGNYGYTF
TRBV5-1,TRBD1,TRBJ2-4,TGCGCCAGCAGCGGAAACAGGGGCACAGCCAAAAACATTCAGTACTTC,CASSGNRGTAKNIQYF
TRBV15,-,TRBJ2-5,TGTGCCACCAGCAGCAGACAGCCCGACCAGTACTTC,CATSSRQPDQYF
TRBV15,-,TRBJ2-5,TGTGCCACCAGCGCGGACAAACCCTTCCAAGAGACCCAGTACTTC,CATSADKPFQETQYF
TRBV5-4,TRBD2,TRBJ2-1,TGTGCCAGCAGCACGGGACTAGCGGGGGTTTACAATGAGCAGTTCTTC,CASSTGLAGVYNEQFF
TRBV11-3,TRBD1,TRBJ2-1,TGTGCCAGCAGCCAACTACAGGGGAGTTACAATGAGCAGTTCTTC,CASSQLQGSYNEQFF
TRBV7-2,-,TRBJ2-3,TGTGCCAGCAGCTCGTACACAGATACGCAGTATTTT,CASSSYTDTQYF
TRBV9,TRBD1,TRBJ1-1,TGTGCCAGCAGCTTCGGACAGGGGGGGAACACTGAAGCTTTCTTT,CASSFGQGGNTEAFF
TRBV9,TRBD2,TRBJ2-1,TGTGCCAGCAGCTACGGACTAGCGGCCGAGCAGTTCTTC,CASSYGLAAEQFF
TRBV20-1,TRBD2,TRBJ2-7,TGCAGTGCAAGGACTAGACGCGAGCAGTACTTC,CSARTRREQYF
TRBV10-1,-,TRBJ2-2,TGCGCCAGCAGCCACCAGGGATCCGGGGAGCTGTTTTTT,CASSHQGSGELFF
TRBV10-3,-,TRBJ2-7,TGTGCCATCAGATTAGATTGGACAGCGAGTGGGATCTACGAGCAGTACTTC,CAIRLDWTASGIYEQYF
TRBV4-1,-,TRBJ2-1,TGCGCCAGCAGCCAACTGATAGGGGGCAATGAGCAGTTCTTC,CASSQLIGGNEQFF
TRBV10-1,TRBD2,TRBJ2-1,TGCGCCAGCAGTGGTACGGCGGGAGGGCCAGTTGGGGAGCAGTTCTTC,CASSGTAGGPVGEQFF
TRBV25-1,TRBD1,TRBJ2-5,TGTGCCAGCAGTGAATATTGGAGAGGGGGACAGGGGGATGAGACCCAGTACTTC,CASSEYWRGGQGDETQYF
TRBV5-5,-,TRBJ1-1,TGTGCCGGAGACTCCGGGGGAAGCACTGAAGCTTTCTTT,CAGDSGGSTEAFF
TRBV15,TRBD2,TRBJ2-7,TGTGCCACCAGCAGTGGACTAGCGCCCTCCTACGAGCAGTACTTC,CATSSGLAPSYEQYF
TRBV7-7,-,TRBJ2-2,TGTGCCAGCAGCTTTGAGGGGAACACCGGGGAGCTGTTTTTT,CASSFEGNTGELFF
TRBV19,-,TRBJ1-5,TGTGCCAGTAGCCCGGGGTATAGCAATCAGCCCCAGCATTTT,CASSPGYSNQPQHF